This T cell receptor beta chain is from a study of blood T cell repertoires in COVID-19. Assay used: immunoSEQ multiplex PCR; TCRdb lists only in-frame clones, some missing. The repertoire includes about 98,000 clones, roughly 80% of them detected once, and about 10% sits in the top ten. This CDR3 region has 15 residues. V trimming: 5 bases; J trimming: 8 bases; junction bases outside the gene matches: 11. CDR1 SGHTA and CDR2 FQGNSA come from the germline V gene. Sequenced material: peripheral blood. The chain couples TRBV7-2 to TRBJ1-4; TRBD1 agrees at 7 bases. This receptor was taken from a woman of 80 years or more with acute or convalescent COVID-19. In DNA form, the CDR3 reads TGTGCCAGCAGCGTTCAGGGGGGATTCGGGGAAAAACTGTTTTTT. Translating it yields CASSVQGGFGEKLFF.